Below, 20 T cell receptor beta chains from the same sample are listed, as sequenced in a study of cytomegalovirus exposure and HLA in healthy donors. Use of 60 Vbeta and 13 Jbeta primers characterized the PCR. Clones were read by immunoSEQ multiplex PCR, and TCRdb kept only the in-frame ones, dropping some. The data hold some 170,000 clones, with approximately 80% observed a single time. Sequenced input: PBMCs. Source of these receptors: a man aged 25 to 45 in good health and CMV-seronegative.

V and J are TRBV6-5 and TRBJ1-5; D call uncertain. CDR1 MNHEY and CDR2 SVGAGI come from the germline V gene. Trimming took off 4 bases at V and 7 bases at J, with 11 bases between the two ends. This CDR3 is built from 13 residues. CDR3 loop: CASSLGGGQPQHF. The CDR3, as DNA: TGTGCCAGCAGTTTAGGTGGAGGGCAGCCCCAGCATTTT.

The rearrangement links TRBV19 to TRBJ2-3, with 7 bases matching TRBD2. V shed 5 bases, J shed 4 bases, and the junction held 6 bases outside the gene matches. This CDR3 is 14 amino acids long. Germline V gene sequence: CDR1 LNHDA, CDR2 SQIVND (reference sequence). The CDR3 reads CASSSPGLADTQYF. CDR3 in DNA: TGTGCCAGTAGTTCTCCCGGACTAGCAGATACGCAGTATTTT. Filled out from reference TRBV19 and TRBJ2-3, the complete variable domain reads DGGITQSPKYLFRKEGQNVTLSCEQNLNHDAMYWYRQDPGQGLRLIYYSQIVNDFQKGDIAEGYSVSREKKESFPLTVTSAQKNPTAFYLCASSSPGLADTQYFGPGTRLTVL.

The gene calls are TRBV7-3 and TRBJ2-3; 7 positions match TRBD2. The V gene's germline CDR1 is SGHTA and CDR2 FQGTGA. The V and J ends lost 3 bases and 2 bases, in that order; junction bases with no gene match: 8. The CDR3 runs 16 residues. The chain's CDR3 is CASSLGLAALTDTQYF. The DNA for the CDR3 is TGTGCCAGCAGCTTGGGGCTAGCGGCTCTCACAGATACGCAGTATTTT.

The chain couples TRBV9 to TRBJ2-3; 10 positions agree with TRBD2. The germline gives CDR1 SGDLS, CDR2 YYNGEE. V gave up 0 bases and J gave up 1 base; unmatched junction bases: 5. The CDR3 extends over 17 amino acids. CDR3 loop: CASSVEGLADRTDTQYF. The CDR3 DNA reads TGTGCCAGCAGCGTAGAAGGACTAGCGGACCGCACAGATACGCAGTATTTT.

The chain has TRBV15 and TRBJ1-2; tentatively, D is TRBD1 (6 bases). CDR1 and CDR2 from the germline V gene are LNHNV and YYDKDF (reference sequence). Trimming took 1 base from V and 5 from J, leaving 17 bases between them. The CDR3 runs 16 residues. In DNA form, the CDR3 reads TGTGCCACCAGCAGAGCGGCGGGAGGGGGTAAATATGGCTACACCTTC. It specifies CATSRAAGGGKYGYTF. Supplemented by reference TRBV15 and TRBJ1-2, the full variable domain reads DAMVIQNPRYQVTQFGKPVTLSCSQTLNHNVMYWYQQKSSQAPKLLFHYYDKDFNNEADTPDNFQSRRPNTSFCFLDIRSPGLGDTAMYLCATSRAAGGGKYGYTFGSGTRLTVV.

For the CDR3, the DNA is TGTGCCAGCAGCCAGAGACTAGCGGTTACCGGGGAGCTGTTTTTT. This sequence encodes CASSQRLAVTGELFF. The chain carries TRBV7-2 and TRBJ2-2; 9 bases line up with TRBD2. The CDR3 is made up of 15 amino acids. Trimming took 5 bases from V and 5 from J; bases not matched to a gene: 6. Germline-derived CDR1 and CDR2 are SGHTA and FQGNSA.

The chain combines TRBV6-1 with TRBJ2-3, with 12 bases aligning to TRBD2. From germline, CDR1 is MNHNS and CDR2 SASEGT. The CDR3 has 15 residues. Unmatched junction bases numbered 7, after V lost 5 bases and J lost 7 bases. CDR3 protein: CASSKETSGGHTQYF. The CDR3 DNA reads TGTGCCAGCAGTAAAGAAACTAGCGGGGGGCATACGCAGTATTTT.

CDR3: CASRFGHTNTEAFF. Here the CDR3 DNA reads TGTGCCAGCAGGTTCGGACACACGAACACTGAAGCTTTCTTT. The chain recombines TRBV7-9 with TRBJ1-1; TRBD1 is a possible D gene (5 bases). Per germline, CDR1 SEHNR and CDR2 FQNEAQ (reference sequence). V was cut by 6 bases and J by 1 base, with 12 bases left in between. The length of the CDR3 is 14 residues.

This chain connects TRBV30 to TRBJ1-1, with D possibly matching TRBD1 (6 bases). The germline gives CDR1 GTSNPN, CDR2 SVGIG (reference sequence). V was shortened by 0 bases and J by 9 bases, with 17 bases between the two germline ends. This CDR3 has 14 amino acids. The CDR3 loop reads CAWSVDGSGDKAFF. The CDR3, as DNA: TGTGCCTGGAGTGTAGATGGGAGTGGGGACAAAGCTTTCTTT.

The rearrangement joins TRBV27 to TRBJ1-2, with 7 bases identical to TRBD1. Germline V CDR1 and CDR2: MNHEY, SMNVEV (reference sequence). The length of the CDR3 is 12 residues. V trimming: 6 bases; J trimming: 4 bases; junction bases outside the gene matches: 2. CDR3: CASRRQGYGYTF. CDR3 coding DNA: TGTGCCAGCAGAAGACAGGGCTATGGCTACACCTTC.

This clone was detected only a few times. The J gene is TRBJ2-3, the V gene TRBV10-3; D unresolved. The CDR3 consists of 11 residues. CDR1 ENHRY and CDR2 SYGVKD come from the germline V gene. Trimming removed 7 bases at V and 5 bases at J, with 7 bases between. CDR3 residues: CAITRGDTQYF. The CDR3 nucleotides read TGTGCCATCACCCGAGGAGATACGCAGTATTTT.

The chain recombines TRBV6-1 with TRBJ1-5; weak D call: TRBD1 (6 bases). V was clipped by 5 bases and J by 6 bases, with 14 bases between them. The CDR3 is 14 amino acids. Germline loops: CDR1 MNHNS, CDR2 SASEGT. For the CDR3, the DNA is TGTGCCAGCAGTCCACAGGGAGACACTCAGCCCCAGCATTTT. It codes for CASSPQGDTQPQHF.

The chain uses TRBV28 and TRBJ2-3; perhaps TRBD2 as D (6 bases). The length of the CDR3 is 13 residues. Germline CDR1 and CDR2: MDHEN and SYDVKM. Trimming stripped 3 bases from V and 7 bases from J, with 11 bases between. Written as DNA, the CDR3 is TGTGCCAGCAGTTTGGCGGGGTCCTATACGCAGTATTTT. Encoded protein: CASSLAGSYTQYF.

The rearrangement joins TRBV11-2 to TRBJ2-1; 10 bases line up with TRBD1. V shed 1 base, J shed 16 bases, and the junction held 7 bases outside the gene matches. From germline, CDR1 is SGHAT and CDR2 FQNNGV. The CDR3 is 13 amino acids. The DNA of the CDR3 is TGTGCCAGCAGCTTAGGGGCTGGGACAGGGGACTTCTTC. Its protein is CASSLGAGTGDFF.

This clone was detected only a few times. The rearrangement joins TRBV7-2 to TRBJ2-5, with a weak D call TRBD2 (5 bases). V was cut by 5 bases and J by 5 bases, with 15 bases left in between. Per germline, CDR1 SGHTA and CDR2 FQGNSA. The CDR3 loop spans 14 amino acids. Here the CDR3 reads CASSPRASRETQYF. The CDR3, as DNA: TGTGCCAGCAGCCCGAGGGCTAGCAGGGAGACCCAGTACTTC.

The chain couples TRBV5-1 to TRBJ2-5, with 12 positions matching TRBD1. The last part of the DNA fits TRBJ2-7 better; the J call may be wrong. Germline loops: CDR1 SGHRS, CDR2 YFSETQ. The CDR3 consists of 15 residues. The CDR3 protein is CASSLLGQGALEQYF. The DNA for the CDR3 is TGCGCCAGCAGCTTGCTGGGACAGGGGGCTCTCGAGCAGTACTTC.

This chain uses TRBV29-1 with TRBJ2-2; 9 bases match TRBD1. With V trimmed by 7 bases and J by 6 bases, 6 bases remained unmatched. There are 13 residues in the CDR3. In germline, CDR1 is SQVTM, CDR2 ANQGSEA. For the CDR3, the DNA is TGCAGCGCCCAAGGGGACAGGGCCGGGGAGCTGTTTTTT. It translates to CSAQGDRAGELFF.

The chain joins TRBV19 to TRBJ1-5; 7 bases are shared with TRBD1. Germline V gene sequence: CDR1 LNHDA, CDR2 SQIVND (reference sequence). V dropped 3 bases and J dropped 0; count of bases not matched to a gene: 11. The CDR3 extends over 18 amino acids. The CDR3 region is CASSIRDRVPFSNQPQHF. The CDR3 nucleotides read TGTGCCAGTAGTATTAGAGACAGGGTCCCTTTTAGCAATCAGCCCCAGCATTTT.

The chain carries TRBV29-1 and TRBJ2-2; perhaps TRBD1 as D (6 bases). There are 12 residues in the CDR3. CDR1 and CDR2 (germline): SQVTM, ANQGSEA. V was pared by 7 bases and J by 5 bases, with 11 bases between. As DNA, the CDR3 is TGCAGCGGCCGCACAGGGACCGGGGAGCTGTTTTTT. The encoded protein is CSGRTGTGELFF.

The rearrangement links TRBV6-1 to TRBJ2-7; D is perhaps TRBD1 (6 bases). The CDR3 totals 13 residues. Trimming stripped 7 bases from V and 2 bases from J, with 12 bases between. CDR1 and CDR2 from the germline V gene are MNHNS and SASEGT. The CDR3 sequence is CASTIQGAYEQYF. CDR3 bases: TGTGCCAGCACCATACAGGGTGCCTACGAGCAGTACTTC.